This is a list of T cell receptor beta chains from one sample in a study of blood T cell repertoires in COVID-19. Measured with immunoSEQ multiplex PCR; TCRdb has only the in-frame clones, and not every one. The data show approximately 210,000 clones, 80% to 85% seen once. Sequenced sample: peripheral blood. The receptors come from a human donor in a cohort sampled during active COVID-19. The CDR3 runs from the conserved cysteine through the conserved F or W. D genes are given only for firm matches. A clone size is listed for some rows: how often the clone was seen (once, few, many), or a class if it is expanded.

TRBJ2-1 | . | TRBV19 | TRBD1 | TGTGCCAGTAGTAAAGGGACAGGGGGTGCCTACAATGAGCAGTTCTTC | CASSKGTGGAYNEQFF
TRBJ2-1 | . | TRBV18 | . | TGTGCCAGCTGGCAGGGGAACAACAATGAGCAGTTCTTC | CASWQGNNNEQFF
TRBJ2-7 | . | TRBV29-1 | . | TGCAGCGTTGAAGTCGCCAGTTCCTACGAGCAGTACTTC | CSVEVASSYEQYF
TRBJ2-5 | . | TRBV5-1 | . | TGCGCCAGCAGCGCCCGCACCGAGCCCCAGTACTTC | CASSARTEPQYF
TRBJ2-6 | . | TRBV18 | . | TGTGCCAGCTCACCAGAGCTCCTAAGGGCCAACGTCCTGACTTTC | CASSPELLRANVLTF
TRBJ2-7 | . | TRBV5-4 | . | TGTGCCAGCAGTTCGACAAATACCTACGAGCAGTACTTC | CASSSTNTYEQYF
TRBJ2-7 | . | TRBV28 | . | TGTGCCAGCAGTTTAATGTCAGGACAGTCCTACGAGCAGTACTTC | CASSLMSGQSYEQYF
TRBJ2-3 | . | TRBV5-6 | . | TGTGCCAGCAGCTTTATCACAGGGAGAACAGATACGCAGTATTTT | CASSFITGRTDTQYF
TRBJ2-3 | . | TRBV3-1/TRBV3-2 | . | TGTGCCAGCAGCCCCCCAGGGACAGATACGCAGTATTTT | CASSPPGTDTQYF
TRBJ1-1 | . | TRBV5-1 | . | TGCGCCAGCAGCTTATTGAGTGCGACTCTAAACACTGAAGCTTTCTTT | CASSLLSATLNTEAFF
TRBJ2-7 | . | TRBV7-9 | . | TGTGCCAGCAGCTTAGGGGGAGCCGAGCAGTACTTC | CASSLGGAEQYF
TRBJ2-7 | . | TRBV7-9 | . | TGTGCCAGCAGCGCCGGCAGGGTAATCGCCTACGAGCAGTACTTC | CASSAGRVIAYEQYF
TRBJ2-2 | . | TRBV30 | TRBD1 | TGTGCCTGGAGTCCCTCAGGACAGGGGAGCGCGAACACCGGGGAGCTGTTTTTT | CAWSPSGQGSANTGELFF
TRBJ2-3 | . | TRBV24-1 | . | TGTGCCACCAGTAAAGGGGTGGGCACAGATACGCAGTATTTT | CATSKGVGTDTQYF
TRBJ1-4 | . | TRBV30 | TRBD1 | TGTGCCTGGACTCCGGGACAGAGCTACGAAAAACTGTTTTTT | CAWTPGQSYEKLFF
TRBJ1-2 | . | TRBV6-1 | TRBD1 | TGTGCCAGCAGTGAGGGGACAGGGCCAACCGAGGGCTATGGCTACACCTTC | CASSEGTGPTEGYGYTF
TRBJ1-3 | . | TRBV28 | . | TGTGCCAGCAGACGGGATACGAACTCTGGAAACACCATATATTTT | CASRRDTNSGNTIYF
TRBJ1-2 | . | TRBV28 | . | TGTGCCAGCAGTTTGGGGCAGGGAGGCTACACCTTC | CASSLGQGGYTF
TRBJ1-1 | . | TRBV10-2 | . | TGCGCCAGCAGTGTCCCCGGGGGGAACACTGAAGCTTTCTTT | CASSVPGGNTEAFF
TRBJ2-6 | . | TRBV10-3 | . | TGTGCCATCAGTGAGTCACCAGGGGTTCGGTCTGGGGCCAACGTCCTGACTTTC | CAISESPGVRSGANVLTF
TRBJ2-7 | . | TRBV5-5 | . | TGTGCCAGCATCCCGGGACAAAAAAGCGGCTTCAACGAGCAGTACTTC | CASIPGQKSGFNEQYF
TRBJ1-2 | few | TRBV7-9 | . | TGTGCCAGCAGCTTCAGACAGGAAAGAGGCTACACCTTC | CASSFRQERGYTF
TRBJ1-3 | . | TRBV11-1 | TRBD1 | TGTGCCAGCAGCCGAAGGGGACAGAGCTCTGGAAACACCATATATTTT | CASSRRGQSSGNTIYF
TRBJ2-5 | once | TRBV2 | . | TGTGCCAGCAGCGGCCTAGCGTGGGAGACCCAGTACTTC | CASSGLAWETQYF
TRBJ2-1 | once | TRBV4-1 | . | TGCGCCAGCAGCCAAGAAACAGGGCGGGATGAGCAGTTCTTC | CASSQETGRDEQFF
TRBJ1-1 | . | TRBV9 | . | TGTGCCAGCAGCCCTCGTTATAACCAGGCCAACACTGAAGCTTTCTTT | CASSPRYNQANTEAFF
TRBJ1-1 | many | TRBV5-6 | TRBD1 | TGTGCCAGCAGCTTGGGTGGGACAGGGGGCCCGAGGACTGAAGCTTTCTTT | CASSLGGTGGPRTEAFF
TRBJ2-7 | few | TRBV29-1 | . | TGCAGCGTTTCGACAGCTACCTACGAGCAGTACTTC | CSVSTATYEQYF
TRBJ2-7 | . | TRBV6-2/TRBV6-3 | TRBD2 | TGTGCCAGCAGCTCCCCGGGGGGGAGAGCGCCTCAAGAGCAGTACTTC | CASSSPGGRAPQEQYF
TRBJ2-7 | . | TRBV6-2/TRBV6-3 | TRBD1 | TGTGCCAGCAGTTACGGTCGACAGGGTGGCGAGCAGTACTTC | CASSYGRQGGEQYF
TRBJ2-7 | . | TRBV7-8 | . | TGTGCCAGCAGCTCAGCCGGAGGGGGCAGCGAGCAGTACTTC | CASSSAGGGSEQYF
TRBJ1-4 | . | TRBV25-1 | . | TGTGCCAGCAGTTGGGGGCCTAATGAAAAACTGTTTTTT | CASSWGPNEKLFF
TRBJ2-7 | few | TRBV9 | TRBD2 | TGTGCCAGCAGCGTAGACGCTAGCGGGGCCTACGAGCAGTACTTC | CASSVDASGAYEQYF
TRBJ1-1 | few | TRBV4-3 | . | TGCGCCAGCAGCCCCAGAAGTATACAGGGTAAGCGTGGGGAAAACACTGAAGCTTTCTTT | CASSPRSIQGKRGENTEAFF
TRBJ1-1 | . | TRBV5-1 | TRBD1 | TGCGCCAGCAGCCCCTCAGGGGGCACTGAAGCTTTCTTT | CASSPSGGTEAFF
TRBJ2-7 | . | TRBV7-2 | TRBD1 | TGTGCCAGCAGCCCCGGGACAGGGGGGTACGAGCAGTACTTC | CASSPGTGGYEQYF
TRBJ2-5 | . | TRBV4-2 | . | TGTGCCAGCAGCCAAGATGGGACTTCCGCTTCAGAGACCCAGTACTTC | CASSQDGTSASETQYF
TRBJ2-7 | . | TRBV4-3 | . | TGCGCCAGCAGCCAAGACCTCGCGGGAAGCTACGAGCAGTACTTC | CASSQDLAGSYEQYF
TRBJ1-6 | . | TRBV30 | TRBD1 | TGTGCCTCCCTATCTGACAGGGTTAATTCACCCCTCCACTTT | CASLSDRVNSPLHF
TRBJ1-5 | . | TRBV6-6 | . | TGTGCCAGCAGTTACAACAGGCGAGAGCCCCAGCATTTT | CASSYNRREPQHF
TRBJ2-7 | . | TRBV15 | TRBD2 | TGTGCCACCAGCAGAGATAGAGGCGGGAGTGCCTCCTACGAGCAGTACTTC | CATSRDRGGSASYEQYF
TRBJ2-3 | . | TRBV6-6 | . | TGTGCCAGCAGTCCGGGGGAGGTCCTCGGGTTGACAGATACGCAGTATTTT | CASSPGEVLGLTDTQYF
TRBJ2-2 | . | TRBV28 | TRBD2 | TGTGCCAGCAGGGGACTAGCGGTAAACACCGGGGAGCTGTTTTTT | CASRGLAVNTGELFF
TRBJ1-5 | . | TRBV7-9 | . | TGTGCCAGCAGCCCCCAGGGTAGCAATCAGCCCCAGCATTTT | CASSPQGSNQPQHF
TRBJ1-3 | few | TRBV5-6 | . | TGTGCCAGCAGCCTGAGGGGGATAAGCTCTGGAAACACCATATATTTT | CASSLRGISSGNTIYF
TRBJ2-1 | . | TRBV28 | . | TGTGCCAGCAGTTTGACTGGCTACAATGAGCAGTTCTTC | CASSLTGYNEQFF
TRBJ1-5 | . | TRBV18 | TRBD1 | TGTGCCAGCTCACTGACAGGGGACAATCAGCCCCAGCATTTT | CASSLTGDNQPQHF
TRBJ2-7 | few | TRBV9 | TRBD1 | TGTGCCAGCAGCGTAGGGGCAGGGGGAAAGCAGTACTTC | CASSVGAGGKQYF
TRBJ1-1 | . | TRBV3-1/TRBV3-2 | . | TGTGCCAGCAGCCTGGGCGTCTACACTGAAGCTTTCTTT | CASSLGVYTEAFF
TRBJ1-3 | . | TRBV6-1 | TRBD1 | TGTGCCAGCAGTGAAGCTACGCCGGACAGGGGTTCAAACACCATATATTTT | CASSEATPDRGSNTIYF
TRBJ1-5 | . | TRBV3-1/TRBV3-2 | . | TGTGCCAGCAGCCAAGAACTTAGCAATCAGCCCCAGCATTTT | CASSQELSNQPQHF
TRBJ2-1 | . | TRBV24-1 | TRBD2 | TGTGCCACCAGTGACTATGGACTAGCGGGAGATCCTGAGCAGTTCTTC | CATSDYGLAGDPEQFF
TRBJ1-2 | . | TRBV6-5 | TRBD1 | TGTGCCAGCAGAGCCGGACAGGGGTTGGGTGGCTACACCTTC | CASRAGQGLGGYTF
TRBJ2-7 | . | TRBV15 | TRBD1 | TGTGCCACCAGCAAAGGACAGGGTGGTGAAGCGGACGAGCAGTACTTC | CATSKGQGGEADEQYF